This T cell receptor beta chain is drawn from a study of cytomegalovirus exposure and HLA in healthy donors. About the study: Researchers previously reported finding more than 100 million unique TCR beta sequences from approximately 190 million T cells.

This CDR3 region has 19 residues. Germline CDR1 reads PRHDT; CDR2 reads FYEKMQ (reference sequence). V lost 0 bases to trimming and J lost 2 bases, with 21 bases between them. The PCR had 60 Vbeta and 13 Jbeta primers. Only in-frame clones appear in the TCRdb table, and some are missing; sequencing was by immunoSEQ multiplex PCR. The data contain around 120,000 clones, about 80% of them singletons. Comments on this clone: The antigen is undetermined.

Study results and caveats: Available immune exposure information was restricted to CMV serostatus only.

The sample was PBMCs. The origin of this receptor is a male donor in good health and CMV-seronegative. The chain has TRBV13 and TRBJ2-3; maybe TRBD1 (6 bases). CDR3 residues: CASSLGDRIPIEYTDTQYF. DNA of the CDR3: TGTGCCAGCAGCTTAGGCGACAGGATTCCCATTGAATACACAGATACGCAGTATTTT. Based on the CDR3 plus reference TRBV13 and TRBJ2-3, the full variable domain is AAGVIQSPRHLIKEKRETATLKCYPIPRHDTVYWYQQGPGQDPQFLISFYEKMQSDKGSIPDRFSAQQFSDYHSELNMSSLELGDSALYFCASSLGDRIPIEYTDTQYFGPGTRLTVL.